This T cell receptor beta chain was observed in a study of T-cell reconstitution after alpha-beta-depleted transplantation in children. Notes on the study in general: In some patients, recipient T cells and intrathymic progenitors surviving conditioning explained high day-60 diversity. A year post-transplant, T-cell counts and diversity derived mostly from newly produced T cells. Expanded graft clones numbering several hundred reportedly gave rise to alpha-beta T cells about two months after transplant.

V gave up 6 bases and J gave up 6 bases; unmatched junction bases: 11. The CDR3 is 15 residues long. Preparation of the TCRbeta library involved a method that used unique molecular identifiers. TCRdb fed the PCR reads into MiXCR, producing one record per CDR3 protein. The sample shows 200,000 to 250,000 distinct CDR3 sequences, around 25% of them seen only once. On this clonotype itself: Its specificity is unknown.

The material sequenced was PBMCs, mostly from graft donor cells, taken 360 days after TCRalphabeta/CD19-depleted stem cell transplant. The chain recombines TRBV12-3 or TRBV12-4 with TRBJ2-5; 9 bases align to TRBD1. This sequence originates from a female patient aged 2-9 years who had a stem cell transplant for congenital amegakaryocytic thrombocytopenia, so the T cells may come from the graft donor. In DNA, the CDR3 is TGTGCCAGCAGAGCTTTGGACAGGGGTGGACAGACCCAGTACTTC. The encoded protein is CASRALDRGGQTQYF.